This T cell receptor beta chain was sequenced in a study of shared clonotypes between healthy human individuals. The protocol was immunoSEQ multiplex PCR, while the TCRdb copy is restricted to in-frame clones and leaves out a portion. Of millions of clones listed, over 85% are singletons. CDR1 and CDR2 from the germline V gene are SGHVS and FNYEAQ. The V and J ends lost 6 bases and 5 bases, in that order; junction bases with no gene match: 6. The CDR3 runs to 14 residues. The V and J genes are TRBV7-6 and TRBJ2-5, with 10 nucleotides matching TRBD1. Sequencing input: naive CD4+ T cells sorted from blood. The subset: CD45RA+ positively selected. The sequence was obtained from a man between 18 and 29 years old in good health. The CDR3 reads CASSPWTGGETQYF. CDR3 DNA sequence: TGTGCCAGCAGTCCATGGACAGGGGGGGAGACCCAGTACTTC.